This TCR beta chain was sequenced during a study of blood T cells in healthy people across ages. Study information: Template switching retrieved approximately one barcoded beta molecule for each two T cells. Whole-study results and caveats: More naive CD4+ cells and higher diversity were found in long-lived than in aged donors. Roughly linearly, TCR beta diversity per million T cells fell as age increased. Possibly confounding the expanded clonotype changes was the fact that donor CMV status was unknown.

Primers used in a second PCR of roughly 7 to 11 cycles were a sample-barcoded 5' primer and a J-beta primer mix. MiXCR, applied by TCRdb to the 5' RACE reads, yields one record per CDR3 protein. The sample holds about 970,000 distinct CDR3 sequences; 51% are singletons and the top ten take around a fifth. V was trimmed by 4 bases and J by 7 bases, leaving 13 bases between them. The CDR3 sequence is 13 residues long. Worth noting for this clonotype: Its antigen is as yet unknown.

The rearrangement links TRBV12-3 or TRBV12-4 to TRBJ1-1, with D perhaps matching TRBD1 (5 bases). The TCR was taken from a woman aged 60-75 years in good health. Sequencing was carried out using blood. DNA of the CDR3: TGTGCCAGCAGTTCGACCGGGACTAATGAAGCTTTCTTT. Translating it yields CASSSTGTNEAFF.